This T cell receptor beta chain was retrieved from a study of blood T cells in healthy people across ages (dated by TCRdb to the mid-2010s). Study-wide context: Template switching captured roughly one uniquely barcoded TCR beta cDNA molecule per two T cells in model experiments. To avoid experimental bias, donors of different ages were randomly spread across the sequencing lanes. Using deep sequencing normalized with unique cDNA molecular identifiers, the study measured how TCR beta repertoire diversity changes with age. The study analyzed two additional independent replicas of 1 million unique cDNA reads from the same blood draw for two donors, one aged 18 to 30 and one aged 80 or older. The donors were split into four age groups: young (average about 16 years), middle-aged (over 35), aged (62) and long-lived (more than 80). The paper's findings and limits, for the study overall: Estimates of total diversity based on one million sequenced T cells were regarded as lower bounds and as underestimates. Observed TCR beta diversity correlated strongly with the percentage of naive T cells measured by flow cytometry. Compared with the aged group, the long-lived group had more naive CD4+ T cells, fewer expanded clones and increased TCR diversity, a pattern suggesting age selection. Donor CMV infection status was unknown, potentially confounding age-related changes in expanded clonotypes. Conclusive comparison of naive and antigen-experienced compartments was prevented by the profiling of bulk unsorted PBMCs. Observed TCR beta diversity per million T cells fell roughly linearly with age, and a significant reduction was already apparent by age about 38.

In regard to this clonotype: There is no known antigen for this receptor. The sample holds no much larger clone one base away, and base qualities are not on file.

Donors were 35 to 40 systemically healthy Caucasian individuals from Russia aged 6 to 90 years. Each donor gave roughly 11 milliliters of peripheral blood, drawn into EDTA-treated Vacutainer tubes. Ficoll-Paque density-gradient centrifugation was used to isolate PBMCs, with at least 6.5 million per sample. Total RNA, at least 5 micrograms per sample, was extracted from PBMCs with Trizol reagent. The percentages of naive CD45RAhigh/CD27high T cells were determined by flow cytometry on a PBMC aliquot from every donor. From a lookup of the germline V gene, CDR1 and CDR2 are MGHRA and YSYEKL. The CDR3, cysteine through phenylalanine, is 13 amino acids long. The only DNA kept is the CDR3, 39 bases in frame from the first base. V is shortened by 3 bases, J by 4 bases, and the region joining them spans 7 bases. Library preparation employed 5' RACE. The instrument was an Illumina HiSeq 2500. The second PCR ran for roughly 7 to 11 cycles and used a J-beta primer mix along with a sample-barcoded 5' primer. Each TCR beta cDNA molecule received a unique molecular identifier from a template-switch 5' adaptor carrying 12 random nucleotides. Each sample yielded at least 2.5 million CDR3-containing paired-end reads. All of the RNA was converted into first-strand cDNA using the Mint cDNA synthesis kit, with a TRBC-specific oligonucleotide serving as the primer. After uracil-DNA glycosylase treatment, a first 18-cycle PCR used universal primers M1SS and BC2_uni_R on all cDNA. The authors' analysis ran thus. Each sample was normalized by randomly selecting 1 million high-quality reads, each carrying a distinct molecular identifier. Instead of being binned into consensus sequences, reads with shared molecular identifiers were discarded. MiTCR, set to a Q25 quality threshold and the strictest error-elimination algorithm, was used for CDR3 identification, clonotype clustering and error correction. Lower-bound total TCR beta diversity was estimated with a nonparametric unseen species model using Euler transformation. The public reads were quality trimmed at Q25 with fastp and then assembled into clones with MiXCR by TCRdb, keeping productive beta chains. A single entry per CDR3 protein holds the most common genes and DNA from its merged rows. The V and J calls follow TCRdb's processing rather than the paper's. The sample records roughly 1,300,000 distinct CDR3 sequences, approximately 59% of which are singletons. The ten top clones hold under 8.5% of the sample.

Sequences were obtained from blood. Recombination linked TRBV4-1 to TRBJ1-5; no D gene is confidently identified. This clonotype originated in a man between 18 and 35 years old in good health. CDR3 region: CASSHSVNQPQHF. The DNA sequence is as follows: TGCGCCAGCAGCCACTCAGTTAATCAGCCCCAGCATTTT.